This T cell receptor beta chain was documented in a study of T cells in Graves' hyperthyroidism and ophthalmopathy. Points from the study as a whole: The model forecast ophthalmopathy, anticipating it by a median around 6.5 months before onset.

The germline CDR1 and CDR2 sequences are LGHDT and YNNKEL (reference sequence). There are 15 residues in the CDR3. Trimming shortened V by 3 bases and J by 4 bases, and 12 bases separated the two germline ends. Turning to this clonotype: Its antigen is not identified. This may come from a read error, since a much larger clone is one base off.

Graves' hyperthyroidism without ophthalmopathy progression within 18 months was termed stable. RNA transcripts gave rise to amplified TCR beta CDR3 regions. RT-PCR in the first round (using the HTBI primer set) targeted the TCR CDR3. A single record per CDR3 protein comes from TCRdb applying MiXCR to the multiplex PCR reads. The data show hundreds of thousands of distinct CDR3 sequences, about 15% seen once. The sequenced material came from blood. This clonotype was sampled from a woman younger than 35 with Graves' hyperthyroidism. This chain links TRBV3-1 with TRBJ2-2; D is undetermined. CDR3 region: CASSHYAWVTGELFF. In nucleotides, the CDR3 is TGTGCCAGCAGCCATTATGCGTGGGTCACCGGGGAGCTGTTTTTT.